This T cell receptor (beta chain) originates from a study of blood T cell repertoires in COVID-19. CDR1 and CDR2 from the germline V gene are SGHRS and YFSETQ. V was cut by 4 bases and J by 2 bases, with 12 bases left in between. This CDR3 contains 14 residues. Libraries were prepared by immunoSEQ multiplex PCR; TCRdb keeps only in-frame clonotypes and omits some of them. The sample carries hundreds of thousands of clones, about four fifths recorded once. This rearrangement joins TRBV5-1 to TRBJ2-5, with TRBD1 as a possible D gene (6 bases). This sequence was found in a woman between 40 and 55 years old who had recovered from COVID-19. The sequenced sample was PBMCs or T cells enriched from blood (not recorded which). DNA for the CDR3: TGCGCCAGCAGCAACCAGGGGTCTCAAGAGACCCAGTACTTC. As protein: CASSNQGSQETQYF.